The next 30 T cell receptor beta chains were all read from a single sample in a study of blood T cell repertoires in COVID-19. The repertoire was sequenced with immunoSEQ multiplex PCR; TCRdb's copy has only in-frame clones and lacks some. The sample yields about 240,000 clones, more than 85% seen once. Sequencing input: PBMCs or T cells enriched from blood (not recorded which). The receptors originated from a man aged 35 to 55 who had recovered from COVID-19.

About this clone: Other DNA sequences within the sample encode an identical CDR3. The chain combines TRBV3-1 (or the pseudogene TRBV3-2) with TRBJ1-4, with 7 bases fitting TRBD1. Losses at the gene ends were 4 bases for V and 4 bases for J; bases not matched to a gene: 6. From germline, CDR1 is LGHDT and CDR2 YNNKEL (reference sequence). The CDR3 has 15 residues. The CDR3 DNA reads as TGTGCCAGCAGCCCCAGGGACAGATATAATGAAAAACTGTTTTTT. Its protein product is CASSPRDRYNEKLFF.

The rearrangement joins TRBV2 to TRBJ2-4; TRBD2 is a possible D gene (6 bases). Trimming stripped 6 bases from V and 4 bases from J, with 10 bases between. The CDR3 totals 13 residues. The germline gives CDR1 SNHLY, CDR2 FYNNEI. CDR3 region: CASSRDLKNIQYF. The CDR3 nucleotides are TGTGCCAGCAGCCGGGACTTGAAAAACATTCAGTACTTC.

CDR3 DNA: TGTGCCACCAGCAGAGAACTAGCGGGGTACAATGAGCAGTTCTTC. Its protein product is CATSRELAGYNEQFF. The V and J genes are TRBV15 and TRBJ2-1; 10 nucleotides align to TRBD2. CDR1 is LNHNV and CDR2 is YYDKDF in the germline V gene (reference sequence). This CDR3 is built from 15 residues. V was clipped by 0 bases and J by 4 bases; unmatched bases: 0.

The V call is TRBV6-5, the J call TRBJ1-2, with 9 bases that match TRBD1. V was clipped by 6 bases and J by 3 bases; unmatched bases: 5. The CDR3 spans 14 residues. The germline V gene encodes CDR1 MNHEY and CDR2 SVGAGI. The CDR3 bases are TGTGCCAGCAGCCGCGACAGGGGGTACTATGGCTACACCTTC. Protein product: CASSRDRGYYGYTF.

The rearrangement links TRBV5-5 to TRBJ1-3; D might be TRBD1 (6 bases). Germline V gene lookup returns CDR1 SGHKS and CDR2 YYEKEE (reference sequence). Trimming stripped 4 bases from V and 3 bases from J, with 17 bases between. The CDR3 covers 16 residues. For the CDR3, the DNA is TGTGCCAGCAGCCTTCAGCCACAGGGAAGTGGAAACACCATATATTTT. Its translation: CASSLQPQGSGNTIYF.

The chain joins TRBV4-1 to TRBJ2-7, with 7 bases lining up with TRBD1. The ends lost 4 bases at V and 2 bases at J; junction bases unmatched: 8. Germline assignment: CDR1 MGHRA and CDR2 YSYEKL. The CDR3 extends over 15 amino acids. The CDR3 DNA sequence: TGCGCCAGCAGCCTTATTGACAGGGAACCCTACGAGCAGTACTTC. Its protein is CASSLIDREPYEQYF.

This clone came up once. This chain joins TRBV28 and TRBJ2-1, with 9 bases aligning to TRBD2. The CDR3 covers 18 residues. Germline assignment: CDR1 MDHEN and CDR2 SYDVKM. The ends lost 2 bases at V and 4 bases at J; junction bases unmatched: 12. This CDR3 reads CASSLPRLSGSPYNEQFF. The CDR3 DNA reads TGTGCCAGCAGTTTACCCCGTCTTAGCGGGAGTCCGTACAATGAGCAGTTCTTC.

This clone has more than one count but fewer than ten. The chain joins TRBV7-9 to TRBJ1-5; weak D call: TRBD1 (6 bases). The CDR3 covers 15 residues. V was pared by 5 bases and J by 4 bases, with 15 bases between. Germline V CDR1 and CDR2: SEHNR, FQNEAQ (reference sequence). In DNA, the CDR3 is TGTGCCAGCAGCGCCTATAACAGGGATAATCAGCCCCAGCATTTT. The encoded protein is CASSAYNRDNQPQHF.

This chain joins TRBV28 and TRBJ2-3, with 11 bases identical to TRBD2. The junction had 14 bases not matched to a gene; V was cut back by 3 bases and J by 6 bases. There are 18 residues in the CDR3. Germline V gene lookup returns CDR1 MDHEN and CDR2 SYDVKM. The CDR3 DNA sequence: TGTGCCAGCAGTTTTTTAAGGGCTAGCGGGAGGTATCAGGATACGCAGTATTTT. Encoded protein: CASSFLRASGRYQDTQYF.

This clone was seen only a few times. The chain employs TRBV7-9 and TRBJ2-7, with 13 positions matching TRBD2. Unmatched junction bases numbered 1, after V lost 5 bases and J lost 3 bases. Germline V CDR1 and CDR2: SEHNR, FQNEAQ (reference sequence). The CDR3 extends over 14 amino acids. CDR3 sequence (DNA): TGTGCCAGCAGCCGGACTAGCGGGGGCTACGAGCAGTACTTC. Translation: CASSRTSGGYEQYF. The entire variable domain, with the rest obtained from reference TRBV7-9 and TRBJ2-7, is as follows: DTGVSQNPRHKITKRGQNVTFRCDPISEHNRLYWYRQTLGQGPEFLTYFQNEAQLEKSRLLSDRFSAERPKGSFSTLEIQRTEQGDSAMYLCASSRTSGGYEQYFGPGTRLTVT.

V is TRBV11-2 and J is TRBJ1-1, with D maybe TRBD1 (5 bases). The CDR3 totals 16 residues. Germline V gene lookup returns CDR1 SGHAT and CDR2 FQNNGV. The V gene lost 7 bases and the J gene lost 1 base, with 19 bases spanning the gap. DNA of the CDR3: TGTGCCAGCACCATTACGGGGGGAAGGGGGAACACTGAAGCTTTCTTT. Amino acid sequence: CASTITGGRGNTEAFF.

The V and J genes are TRBV9 and TRBJ2-2, with a tentative D call TRBD2 (5 bases). The V end was cut by 0 bases, the J end by 8 bases, with 17 bases between. The germline V gene encodes CDR1 SGDLS and CDR2 YYNGEE. The CDR3 is made up of 16 amino acids. The CDR3 here is CASSVARVSIVGELFF. The CDR3 region has the DNA TGTGCCAGCAGCGTAGCGAGGGTTTCTATAGTTGGGGAGCTGTTTTTT.

The rearrangement uses TRBV4-1 and TRBJ1-2, with 11 nucleotides matching TRBD1. The CDR3 runs to 16 residues. The J segment lost 4 bases and the V segment lost 5 bases, leaving 9 bases of the junction unmatched. Germline CDR1 MGHRA, CDR2 YSYEKL. CDR3 sequence (DNA): TGCGCCAGCAGCAACGGACAGGGGGCTTTAAGCTATGGCTACACCTTC. Translating gives CASSNGQGALSYGYTF.

There are a few counts of this clone. At one boundary the junction diverges from the germline segment, which might be a read error. The V call is TRBV7-7, the J call TRBJ2-7; TRBD1 matches at 7 bases. Germline CDR1 is SSHAT and CDR2 is FNYEAQ (reference sequence). The CDR3 has 17 residues. The CDR3 DNA reads TGTGCTAGCAGCCCAAAGCTATACCGGGACAGTCAGCACGAGCAGTACTTC. Translation: CASSPKLYRDSQHEQYF.

The rearrangement uses TRBV2 and TRBJ1-1; TRBD1 aligns across 8 bases. CDR3 size: 14 residues. The germline CDR1 and CDR2 sequences are SNHLY and FYNNEI. V was clipped by 7 bases and J by 3 bases; unmatched bases: 7. The CDR3 DNA is TGTGCCAGCATGCCAGGGGGCACAGACACTGAAGCTTTCTTT. It specifies CASMPGGTDTEAFF. Full variable domain (rest looked up from reference TRBV2 and TRBJ1-1): EPEVTQTPSHQVTQMGQEVILRCVPISNHLYFYWYRQILGQKVEFLVSFYNNEISEKSEIFDDQFSVERPDGSNFTLKIRSTKLEDSAMYFCASMPGGTDTEAFFGQGTRLTVV.

V and J are TRBV4-2 and TRBJ2-1, with D possibly being TRBD2 (5 bases). Trimming shortened V by 0 bases and J by 9 bases, and 18 bases separated the two germline ends. CDR3 length: 16 residues. Germline CDR1 reads LGHNA; CDR2 reads YNFKEQ. The DNA for the CDR3 is TGTGCCAGCAGCCAAGATCCGTCGGGGAGCGCCAGTGAGCAGTTCTTC. Its translation is CASSQDPSGSASEQFF.

V gene TRBV28 combines with J gene TRBJ1-2; TRBD1 might be the D (5 bases). V was cut by 6 bases and J by 2 bases, with 13 bases left in between. The CDR3 runs 14 residues. Germline V gene lookup returns CDR1 MDHEN and CDR2 SYDVKM. CDR3 sequence reads: CASRKLQENYGYTF. DNA of the CDR3: TGTGCCAGCAGAAAATTACAGGAAAACTATGGCTACACCTTC.

The V and J genes are TRBV7-2 and TRBJ2-3; 8 bases line up with TRBD2. Trimming took 0 bases from V and 0 from J; bases not matched to a gene: 14. Per germline, CDR1 SGHTA and CDR2 FQGNSA. The CDR3 spans 20 residues. CDR3: CASSLANRRGGRISTDTQYF. The CDR3 DNA reads as TGTGCCAGCAGCTTAGCGAATCGGCGTGGCGGGAGGATTAGCACAGATACGCAGTATTTT.

This sequence joins TRBV6-2 or TRBV6-3 and TRBJ1-5; unclear D gene. V was pared by 5 bases and J by 0 bases, with 11 bases between. In germline, CDR1 is MNHEY, CDR2 SVGEGT. The CDR3 is 15 residues long. Here the CDR3 reads CASSHSPYSNQPQHF. The CDR3 DNA sequence: TGTGCCAGCAGTCACAGCCCTTATAGCAATCAGCCCCAGCATTTT.

This clone was found many times. The V gene is TRBV5-4, the J gene TRBJ2-1, with D possibly being TRBD2 (6 bases). Looked up from germline, CDR1 is SGHNT and CDR2 is YYREEE (reference sequence). V shed 0 bases and J shed 7 bases, with 17 bases lying between them. The CDR3 sequence is 16 residues long. Here the CDR3 reads CASSLDGDGGVNEQFF. The CDR3 DNA reads as TGTGCCAGCAGCTTGGATGGAGACGGCGGGGTTAATGAGCAGTTCTTC.

This sequence joins TRBV7-3 and TRBJ1-3; D not resolved. This CDR3 spans 14 amino acids. Germline CDR1 and CDR2: SGHTA and FQGTGA. V lost 2 bases and J lost 2, with 7 bases in between. This chain's CDR3 is CASSLHGTGNTIYF. Here the CDR3 DNA reads TGTGCCAGCAGCTTACACGGTACTGGAAACACCATATATTTT.

The J gene is TRBJ2-5, the V gene TRBV3-1 (or the pseudogene TRBV3-2); D remains ambiguous. CDR3 length equals 15 residues. Trimming shortened V by 0 bases and J by 1 base, and 9 bases separated the two germline ends. Per germline, CDR1 LGHDT and CDR2 YNNKEL (reference sequence). The CDR3 sequence is CASSQDAVSQETQYF. CDR3 nucleotide sequence: TGTGCCAGCAGCCAAGATGCCGTCAGCCAAGAGACCCAGTACTTC.

This chain links TRBV27 with TRBJ1-2, with 10 bases that match TRBD1. Trimming at V came to 0 bases and at J to 7 bases, leaving 8 bases not matched to a gene. Germline lookup yields CDR1 MNHEY and CDR2 SMNVEV (reference sequence). The CDR3 is made up of 16 amino acids. The CDR3 region is CASSLSAVWTGGGYTF. The CDR3 coding sequence is TGTGCCAGCAGTTTATCTGCGGTATGGACAGGGGGTGGCTACACCTTC.

The rearrangement uses TRBV27 and TRBJ2-1; tentatively, D is TRBD1 (6 bases). The V end lost 10 bases, the J end lost 2 bases, and 12 bases lay between the germline ends. Germline loops: CDR1 MNHEY, CDR2 SMNVEV (reference sequence). CDR3 length equals 13 residues. The CDR3 loop is CATRDTTYNEQFF. CDR3 nucleotide sequence: TGTGCCACAAGGGACACTACCTACAATGAGCAGTTCTTC.

J is TRBJ1-3 and V is TRBV18; 8 nucleotides line up with TRBD1. The CDR3 contains 16 residues. Trimming at V came to 3 bases and at J to 0 bases, leaving 4 bases not matched to a gene. From germline, CDR1 is KGHSH and CDR2 LQKENI. DNA for the CDR3: TGTGCCAGCTCACCGAGGACAGGGAGCTCTGGAAACACCATATATTTT. Translating it yields CASSPRTGSSGNTIYF.

V and J are TRBV5-1 and TRBJ2-2; 7 bases are a match to TRBD2. The CDR3 has 15 residues. The germline gives CDR1 SGHRS, CDR2 YFSETQ. The V and J ends lost 4 bases and 2 bases, in that order; junction bases with no gene match: 5. The DNA of the CDR3 is TGCGCCAGCAGCCGAGCGGGGCCCAACACCGGGGAGCTGTTTTTT. It codes for CASSRAGPNTGELFF.

The rearrangement links TRBV7-9 to TRBJ1-4; no definite D call. V was trimmed by 5 bases and J by 2 bases, leaving 12 bases between them. This CDR3 is built from 15 residues. CDR1 SEHNR and CDR2 FQNEAQ come from the germline V gene (reference sequence). CDR3 nucleotide sequence: TGTGCCAGCAGCAATAAAAGAGGTACTAATGAAAAACTGTTTTTT. It translates to CASSNKRGTNEKLFF.

The J gene is TRBJ1-4, the V gene TRBV19; TRBD1 matches 8 bases. After removal of 5 bases from V and 2 bases from J, the junction contained 13 bases not matched to a gene. This CDR3 contains 18 residues. Per the germline V gene, CDR1 is LNHDA and CDR2 is SQIVND (reference sequence). The CDR3 nucleotides read TGTGCCAGTAGTTATTTTGTCCAGGGGACAGGTACTAATGAAAAACTGTTTTTT. It codes for CASSYFVQGTGTNEKLFF.

The chain links TRBV24-1 to TRBJ2-1; D possibly corresponds to TRBD2 (6 bases). Germline V gives CDR1 KGHDR, CDR2 SFDVKD. This CDR3 comprises 15 residues. The ends were cut back, 5 bases at V and 5 bases at J, with 15 bases in the middle. In DNA, the CDR3 is TGTGCCACCAGTGTAGGGCTGGGACTGAACAATGAGCAGTTCTTC. Its translation: CATSVGLGLNNEQFF.

The CDR3 DNA reads TGTGCCAGCAGCGGACAGGCTGGCTATGGCTACACCTTC. The encoded protein is CASSGQAGYGYTF. The rearrangement uses TRBV7-8 and TRBJ1-2; TRBD1 aligns across 7 bases. After removal of 5 bases from V and 4 bases from J, the junction contained 4 bases not matched to a gene. Looked up from germline, CDR1 is SGHVS and CDR2 is FQNEAQ. The CDR3 has 13 residues.